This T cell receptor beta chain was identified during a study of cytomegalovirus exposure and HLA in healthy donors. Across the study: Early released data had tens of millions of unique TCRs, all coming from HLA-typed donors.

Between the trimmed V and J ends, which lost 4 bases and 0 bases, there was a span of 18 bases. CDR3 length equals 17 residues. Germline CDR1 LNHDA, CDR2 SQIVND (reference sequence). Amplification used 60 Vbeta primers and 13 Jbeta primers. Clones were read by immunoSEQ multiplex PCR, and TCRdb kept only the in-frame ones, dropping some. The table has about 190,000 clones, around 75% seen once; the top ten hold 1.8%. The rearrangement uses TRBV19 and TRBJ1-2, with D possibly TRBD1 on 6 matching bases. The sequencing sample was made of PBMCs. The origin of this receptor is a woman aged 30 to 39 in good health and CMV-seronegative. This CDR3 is CASSKPTGSLSNYGYTF. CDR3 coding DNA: TGTGCCAGTAGTAAGCCGACAGGTTCGCTCTCTAACTATGGCTACACCTTC.